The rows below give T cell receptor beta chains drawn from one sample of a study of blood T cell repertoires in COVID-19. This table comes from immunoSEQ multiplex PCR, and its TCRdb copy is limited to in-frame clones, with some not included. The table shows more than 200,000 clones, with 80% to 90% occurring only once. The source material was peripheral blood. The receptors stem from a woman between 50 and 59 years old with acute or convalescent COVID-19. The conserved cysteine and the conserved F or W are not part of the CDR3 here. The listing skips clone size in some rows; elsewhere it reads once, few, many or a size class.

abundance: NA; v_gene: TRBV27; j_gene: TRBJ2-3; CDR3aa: ASSSPPGGTDTQY
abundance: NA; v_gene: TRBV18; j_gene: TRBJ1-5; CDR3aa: ASSPDRGDQPQH
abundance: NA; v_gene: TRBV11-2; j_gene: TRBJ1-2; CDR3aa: ASSLDRVNYGYT
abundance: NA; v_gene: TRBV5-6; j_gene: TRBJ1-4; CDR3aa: ASSLDRAVEKLF
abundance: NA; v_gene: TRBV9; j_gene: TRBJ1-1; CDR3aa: ASSDGPGGYTEAF
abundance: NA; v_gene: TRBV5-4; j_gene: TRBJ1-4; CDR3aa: ASSYLPGQGLGNEKLF
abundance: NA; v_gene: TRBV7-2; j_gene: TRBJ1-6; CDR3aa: ASSLQDYNSPLH
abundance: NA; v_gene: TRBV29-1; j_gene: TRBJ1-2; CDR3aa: SVTLQGKGYGYT
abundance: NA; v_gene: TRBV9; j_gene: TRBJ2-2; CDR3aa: ASSARGGESRTGELF
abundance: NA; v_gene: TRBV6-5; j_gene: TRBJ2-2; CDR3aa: ASCMYVTGELF
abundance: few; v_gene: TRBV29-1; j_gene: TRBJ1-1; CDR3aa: SVEREVNTEAF
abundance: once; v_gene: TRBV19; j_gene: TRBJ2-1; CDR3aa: ATWDPGLAVGEQF
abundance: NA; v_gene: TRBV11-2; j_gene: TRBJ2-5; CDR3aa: ASSLVWLAGASAETQY
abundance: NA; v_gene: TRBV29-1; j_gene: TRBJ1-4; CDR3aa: SVERQGEKLF
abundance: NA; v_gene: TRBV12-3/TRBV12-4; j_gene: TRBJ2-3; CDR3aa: ASSRQDTDTQY
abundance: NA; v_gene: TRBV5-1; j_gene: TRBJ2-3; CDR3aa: ASTKRGERDTQY
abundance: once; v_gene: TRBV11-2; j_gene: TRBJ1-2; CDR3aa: ASRPIRGQGNYGYT
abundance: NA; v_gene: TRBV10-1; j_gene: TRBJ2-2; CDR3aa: ASSETVTGELF
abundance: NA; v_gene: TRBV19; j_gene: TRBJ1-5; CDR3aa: ASSSGQGTQPQH
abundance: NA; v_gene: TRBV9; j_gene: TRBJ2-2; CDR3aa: ASSVGASGRGELF
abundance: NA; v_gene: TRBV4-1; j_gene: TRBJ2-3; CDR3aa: ASSQPGTSGEDTQY
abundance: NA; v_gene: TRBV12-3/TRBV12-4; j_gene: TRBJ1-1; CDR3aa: ASSRGWGTEAF
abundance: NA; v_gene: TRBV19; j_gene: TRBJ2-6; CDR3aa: ASGSSGEGSGANVLT
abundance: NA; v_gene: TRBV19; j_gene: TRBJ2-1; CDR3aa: ASSPGLADNEQF
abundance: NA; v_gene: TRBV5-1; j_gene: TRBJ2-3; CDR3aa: ASSRPGTSGTTDTQY
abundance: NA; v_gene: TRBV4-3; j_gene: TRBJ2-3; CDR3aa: ASSQDRVDTDTQY
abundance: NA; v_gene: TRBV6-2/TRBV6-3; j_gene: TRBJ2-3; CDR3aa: ASSYSGRRDTQY
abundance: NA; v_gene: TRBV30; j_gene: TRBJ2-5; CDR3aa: AWRGSGSSETQY
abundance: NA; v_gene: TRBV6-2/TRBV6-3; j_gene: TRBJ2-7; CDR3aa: ASSGLAGNYEQY
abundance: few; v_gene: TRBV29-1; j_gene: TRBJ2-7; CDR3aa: SATRDSAGDEQY
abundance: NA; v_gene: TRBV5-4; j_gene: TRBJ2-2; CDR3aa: ASSRRTSGDTGELF
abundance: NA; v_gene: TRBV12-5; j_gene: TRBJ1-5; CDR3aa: ASGLEQGAQPQH
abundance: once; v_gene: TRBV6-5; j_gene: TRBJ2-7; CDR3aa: ASSPGTSAYEQY
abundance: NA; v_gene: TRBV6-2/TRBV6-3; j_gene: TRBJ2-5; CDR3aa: ASSFPPGGGTETQY
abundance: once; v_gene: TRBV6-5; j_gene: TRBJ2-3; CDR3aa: ASSYAYGTDTQY
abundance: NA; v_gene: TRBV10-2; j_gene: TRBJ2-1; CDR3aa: ASRVAASSYNEQF
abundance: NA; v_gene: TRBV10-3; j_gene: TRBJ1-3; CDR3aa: AIKYSPGQGAFEGNTIY
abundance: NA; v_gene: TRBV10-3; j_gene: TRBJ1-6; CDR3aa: AISDQDRGRYSPLH
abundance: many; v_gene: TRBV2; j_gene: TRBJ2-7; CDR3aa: ASSDREDNEQY
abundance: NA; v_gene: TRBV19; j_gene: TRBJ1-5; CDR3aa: ASSAGTGGNQPQH
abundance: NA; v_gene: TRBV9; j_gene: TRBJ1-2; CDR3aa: ASSAAGQDPYGYT
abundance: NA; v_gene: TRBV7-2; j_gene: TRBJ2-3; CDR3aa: ASSLEALLAGGSTDTQY
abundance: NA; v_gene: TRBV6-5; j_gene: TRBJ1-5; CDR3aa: ASRQGVNQPQH
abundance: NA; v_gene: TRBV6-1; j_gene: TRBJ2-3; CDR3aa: ASSEPSGTTDTQY